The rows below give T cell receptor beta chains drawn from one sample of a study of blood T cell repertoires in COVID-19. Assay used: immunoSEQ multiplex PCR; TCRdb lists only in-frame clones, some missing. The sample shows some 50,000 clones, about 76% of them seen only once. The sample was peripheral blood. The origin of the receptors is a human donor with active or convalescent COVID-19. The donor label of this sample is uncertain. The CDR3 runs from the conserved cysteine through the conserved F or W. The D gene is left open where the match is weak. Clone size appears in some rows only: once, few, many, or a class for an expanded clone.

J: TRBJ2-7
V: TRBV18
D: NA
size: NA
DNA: TGTGCCAGCTCACCGGGGCAGGGCGGGGCCGAGCAGTACTTC
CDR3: CASSPGQGGAEQYF

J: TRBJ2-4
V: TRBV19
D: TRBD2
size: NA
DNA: TGTGCCAGTAGTATGAAGCGGGAGAGAAACATTCAGTACTTC
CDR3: CASSMKRERNIQYF

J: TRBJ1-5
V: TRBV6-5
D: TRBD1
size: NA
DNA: TGTGCCAGCAACCCGACAGGGATCAGTCAGCCCCAGCATTTT
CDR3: CASNPTGISQPQHF

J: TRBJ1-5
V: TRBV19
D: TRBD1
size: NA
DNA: TGTGCCAGTAGTATGGGGGACAGGGATCAGCCCCAGCATTTT
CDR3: CASSMGDRDQPQHF

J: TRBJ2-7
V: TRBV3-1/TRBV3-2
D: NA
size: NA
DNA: TGTGCCAGCAGCCAAGTTTACGGCTACGAGCAGTACTTC
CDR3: CASSQVYGYEQYF

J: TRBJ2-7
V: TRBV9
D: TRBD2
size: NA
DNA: TGTGCCAGCAGCCCACGAGCGGGAGGCTCCTACGAGCAGTACTTC
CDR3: CASSPRAGGSYEQYF

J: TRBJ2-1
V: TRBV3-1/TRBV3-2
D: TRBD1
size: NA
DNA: TGTGCCAGCAGCCAAGATTCGGGGACAGTGCTATCCAATGAGCAGTTCTTC
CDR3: CASSQDSGTVLSNEQFF

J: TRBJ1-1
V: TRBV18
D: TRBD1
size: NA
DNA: TGTGCCAGCTCACCGGACAGGGGGGAGCGAGCTTTCTTT
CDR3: CASSPDRGERAFF

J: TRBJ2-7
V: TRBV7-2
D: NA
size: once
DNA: TGTGCCAGCAGCTTAGCACAAGTCTCCTACGAGCAGTACTTC
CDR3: CASSLAQVSYEQYF

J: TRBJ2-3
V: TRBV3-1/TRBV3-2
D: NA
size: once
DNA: TGTGCCAGCAGCCAATTCCCGGAGACAGATACGCAGTATTTT
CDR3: CASSQFPETDTQYF

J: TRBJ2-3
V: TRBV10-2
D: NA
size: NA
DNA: TGCGCCAGCAGTGAGGGGGCAGCGATCAGCCACAGCGATACGCAGTATTTT
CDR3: CASSEGAAISHSDTQYF

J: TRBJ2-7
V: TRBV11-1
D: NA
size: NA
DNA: TGTGCCAGCAGCTTAGCGGCTAGCAGCCACGAGCAGTACTTC
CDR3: CASSLAASSHEQYF

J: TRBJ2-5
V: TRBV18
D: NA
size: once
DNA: TGTGCCAGCTCGCCCGGGAAGTACCAAGAGACCCAGTACTTC
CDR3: CASSPGKYQETQYF

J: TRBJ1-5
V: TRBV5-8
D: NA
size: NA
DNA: TGTGCCAGCAGCTCTCCGTCCAGCGGGCAGCCCCAGCATTTT
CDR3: CASSSPSSGQPQHF

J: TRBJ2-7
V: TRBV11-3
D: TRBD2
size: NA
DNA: TGTGCCAGCAGCTTAGAAGGGAGGGCGTCCTACGAGCAGTACTTC
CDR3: CASSLEGRASYEQYF

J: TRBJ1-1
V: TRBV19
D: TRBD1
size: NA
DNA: TGTGCCAGTAGCCGGGACAGGGTAGGCACTGAAGCTTTCTTT
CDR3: CASSRDRVGTEAFF

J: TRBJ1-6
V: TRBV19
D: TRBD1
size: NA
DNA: TGTGCCAGTAGTTCCGGGACAGCGAATAATTCACCCCTCCACTTT
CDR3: CASSSGTANNSPLHF

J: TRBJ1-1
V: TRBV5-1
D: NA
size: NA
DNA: TGCGCCAGCAGCCAGGGAGGAAAGACTGAAGCTTTCTTT
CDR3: CASSQGGKTEAFF

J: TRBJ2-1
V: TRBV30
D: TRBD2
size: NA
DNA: TGTGGCTGGAGGGAGGGCCCTGGGGAGCAGTTCTTC
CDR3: CGWREGPGEQFF

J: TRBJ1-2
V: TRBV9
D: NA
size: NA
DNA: TGTGCCAGCAGCCGAGACGACAGGAACTATGGCTACACCTTC
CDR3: CASSRDDRNYGYTF

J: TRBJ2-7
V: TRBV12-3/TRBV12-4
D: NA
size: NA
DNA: TGTGCCAGCAGCCCCTTACAGGGAAGCAAGCAGTACTTC
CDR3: CASSPLQGSKQYF

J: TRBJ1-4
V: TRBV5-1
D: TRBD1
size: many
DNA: TGCGCCAGCAGCCGTACCAGCCGACAGGGGGCTGCAACTAATGAAAAACTGTTTTTT
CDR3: CASSRTSRQGAATNEKLFF

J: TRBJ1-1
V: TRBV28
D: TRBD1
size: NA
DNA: TGTGCCAGCAGTTCGATTGGACAGGGGGTTTGGGACACTGAAGCTTTCTTT
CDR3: CASSSIGQGVWDTEAFF

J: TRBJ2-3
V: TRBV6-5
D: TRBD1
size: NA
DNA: TGTGCCAACCGGGACAGGGGAAGCGGTACGCAGTATTTT
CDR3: CANRDRGSGTQYF

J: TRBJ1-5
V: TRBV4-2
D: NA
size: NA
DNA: TGTGCCAGCAGCCAAGTTCAGAACGGGGATCAGCCCCAGCATTTT
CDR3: CASSQVQNGDQPQHF

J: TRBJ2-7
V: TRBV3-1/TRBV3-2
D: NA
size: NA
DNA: TGTGCCAGCAGCCAAGGGCCGTTGGAGCAGTACTTC
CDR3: CASSQGPLEQYF

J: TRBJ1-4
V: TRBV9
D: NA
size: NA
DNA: TGTGCCAGCAGCTTGCGAGAGGGAGCGGATGAAAAACTGTTTTTT
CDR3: CASSLREGADEKLFF

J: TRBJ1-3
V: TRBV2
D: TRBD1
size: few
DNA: TGTGCCAGCATAGAGGGACAGGGAGACTCTGGAAACACCATATATTTT
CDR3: CASIEGQGDSGNTIYF

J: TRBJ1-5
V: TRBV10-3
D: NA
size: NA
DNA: TGTGCCATCAGTGAGTCTAACGGTAGCAATCAGCCCCAGCATTTT
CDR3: CAISESNGSNQPQHF

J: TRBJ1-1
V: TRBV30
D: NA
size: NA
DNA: TGTGCCTGGGATAACAGAAAAGCTTTCTTT
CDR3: CAWDNRKAFF

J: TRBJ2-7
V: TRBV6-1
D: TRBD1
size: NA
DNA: TGTGCCAGCAGTGAAAGGGGGACAGGGCCCCTGAAACAGTACTTC
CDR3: CASSERGTGPLKQYF

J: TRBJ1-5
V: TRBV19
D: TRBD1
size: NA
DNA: TGTGCCAGTAGTATAGCGGGGACAGGGGGCTTTCAGCCCCAGCATTTT
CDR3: CASSIAGTGGFQPQHF

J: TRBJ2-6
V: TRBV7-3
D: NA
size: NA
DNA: TGTGCCAGCAGCTTAGCGGCTTCCTCTGGGGCCAACGTCCTGACTTTC
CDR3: CASSLAASSGANVLTF

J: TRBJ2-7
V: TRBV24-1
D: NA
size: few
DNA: TGTGCCACCAGTGATTACGGAGACGAGCAGTACTTC
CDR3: CATSDYGDEQYF

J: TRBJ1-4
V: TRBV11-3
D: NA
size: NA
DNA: TGTGCCAGCAGTTCGCAGGGGACCGAAAAACTGTTTTTT
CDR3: CASSSQGTEKLFF

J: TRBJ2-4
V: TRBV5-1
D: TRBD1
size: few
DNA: TGCGCCAGCAGCTTGGTAGTCCGGACAGGGGCTTCGTCCAAAAACATTCAGTACTTC
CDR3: CASSLVVRTGASSKNIQYF

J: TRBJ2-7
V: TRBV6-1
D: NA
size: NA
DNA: TGTGCCAGCAGTGAAGGGCCAGGGGACGAGCAGTACTTC
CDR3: CASSEGPGDEQYF

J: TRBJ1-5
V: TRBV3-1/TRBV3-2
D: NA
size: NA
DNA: TGTGCCAGCAGCCAAGATAAGGGGGTCAGCGAGCGCAATCAGCCCCAGCATTTT
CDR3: CASSQDKGVSERNQPQHF

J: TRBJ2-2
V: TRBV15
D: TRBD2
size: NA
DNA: TGTGCCACCAGCAGAGATCGCGGACTAGCGGGAGCGAACACCGGGGAGCTGTTTTTT
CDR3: CATSRDRGLAGANTGELFF

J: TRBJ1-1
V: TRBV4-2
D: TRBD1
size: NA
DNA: TGTGCCAGCAGCCAAGATTCGGGCGGGGGCAGGGGGCGCACTGAAGCTTTCTTT
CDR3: CASSQDSGGGRGRTEAFF

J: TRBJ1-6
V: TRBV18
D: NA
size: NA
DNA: TGTGCCAGCTCACCATGGGAGGTTGCGACCTATAATTCACCCCTCCACTTT
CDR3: CASSPWEVATYNSPLHF

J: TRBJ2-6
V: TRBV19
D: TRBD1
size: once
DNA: TGTGCCAGTAGACGGGACAGAGCCAACGTCCTGACTTTC
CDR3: CASRRDRANVLTF

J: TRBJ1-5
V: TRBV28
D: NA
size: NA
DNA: TGTGCCAGCAGTTTATTCGCCCGCGGTCAGCCCCAGCATTTT
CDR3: CASSLFARGQPQHF

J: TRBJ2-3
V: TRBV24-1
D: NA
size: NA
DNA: TGTGCCACCCAATTGGGTAGCGCAGATACGCAGTATTTT
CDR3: CATQLGSADTQYF